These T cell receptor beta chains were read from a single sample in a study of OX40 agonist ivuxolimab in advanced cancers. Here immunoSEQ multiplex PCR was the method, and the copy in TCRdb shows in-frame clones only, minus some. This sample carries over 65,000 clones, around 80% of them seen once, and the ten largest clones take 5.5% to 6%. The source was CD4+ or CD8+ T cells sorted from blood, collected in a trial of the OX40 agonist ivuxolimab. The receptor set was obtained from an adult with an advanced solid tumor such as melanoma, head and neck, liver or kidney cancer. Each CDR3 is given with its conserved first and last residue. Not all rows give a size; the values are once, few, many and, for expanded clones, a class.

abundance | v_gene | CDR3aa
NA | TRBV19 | CASSPRRRVDSPLHF
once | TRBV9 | CASSVGWGNTGELFF
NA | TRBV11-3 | CASSFGQKRYSYNEQFF
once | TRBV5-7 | CASSTPIALDYGYTF
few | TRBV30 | CAWSVTGVDSGELFF
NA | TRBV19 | CASSISSGYTGELFF
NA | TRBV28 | CASITTGYTDTQYF
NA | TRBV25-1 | CASSESYEKLFF
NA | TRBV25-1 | CASSEDLPFGNTIYF
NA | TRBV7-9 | CASSPQGGNYGYTF
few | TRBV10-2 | CASSESIGSNYGYTF
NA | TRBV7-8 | CASSIAGGRGHEQFF
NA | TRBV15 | CATSKRRGSYNEQFF
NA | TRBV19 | CASSRGYPSYGYTF
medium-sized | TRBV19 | CASSAQGANEQYF
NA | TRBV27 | CASSRDRGLNVDGYTF
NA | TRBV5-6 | CASRGTSGGQGPQETQYF
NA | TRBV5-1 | CASSLLGPSGRADNEQFF
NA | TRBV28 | CASRGLAGSPYQETQYF
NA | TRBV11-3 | CASSLGQGGDSNQPQHF
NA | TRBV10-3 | CAISSDWSNQPQHF
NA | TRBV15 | CATSGWTSGGHQETQYF
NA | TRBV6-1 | CASSAVRSNEQFF